This record covers a single T cell receptor beta chain. Method: immunoSEQ multiplex PCR; TCRdb's copy keeps in-frame clones and lacks some. The sample lists about 27,000 clones, about three quarters occurring once. This sample is drawn from a study of cytotoxic CD8 clonotypes in ibrutinib-treated CLL. The receptor's source is a human donor with chronic lymphocytic leukemia. The sequences come from PBMCs, collected after 24 months of ibrutinib treatment.

CDR3 residues: CASSLLVFRLAGGSLGKNIQYF. The CDR3 nucleotides are TGTGCCAGCAGTTTACTGGTTTTCCGGCTAGCGGGGGGTAGCTTAGGCAAAAACATTCAGTACTTC. The J gene is TRBJ2-4, the V gene TRBV28, with 11 bases lining up with TRBD2. V gave up 2 bases and J gave up 3 bases; unmatched junction bases: 21. The CDR3 has 22 residues. CDR1 MDHEN and CDR2 SYDVKM come from the germline V gene.